One and the same sample provided the 15 T cell receptor beta chains below, sequenced in a study of T cells in Graves' hyperthyroidism and ophthalmopathy. There were TCR beta CDR3 regions amplified from RNA transcripts. The TCR CDR3 first-round RT-PCR relied on the HTBI primer set. TCRdb independently ran MiXCR on the multiplex PCR reads; one entry per CDR3 protein. The top ten clones hold approximately 23% of a sample with more than 300,000 distinct CDR3 sequences, approximately 13% of them seen once. The sequencing input was blood. These receptors were collected from a woman under 40 with Graves' hyperthyroidism.

This clonotype was counted at least ten times. The chain combines TRBV11-2 with TRBJ2-7; D may be TRBD1 (5 bases). The CDR3 sequence is 15 residues long. Trimming stripped 0 bases from V and 2 bases from J, with 11 bases between. Germline CDR1 reads SGHAT; CDR2 reads FQNNGV. CDR3 sequence: CASSLDLQDTYEQYF. CDR3 nucleotides: TGTGCCAGCAGCTTAGATCTTCAGGACACCTACGAGCAGTACTTC.

The table lists this clonotype with many counts. The rearrangement links TRBV28 to TRBJ2-2; D gene ambiguous. V lost 5 bases to trimming and J lost 3 bases, with 16 bases between them. This CDR3 is built from 16 residues. Germline CDR1 is MDHEN and CDR2 is SYDVKM. CDR3 protein: CASSDTSELYTGELFF. The CDR3 DNA reads TGTGCCAGCAGTGACACTTCAGAACTGTACACCGGGGAGCTGTTTTTT.

This clonotype was recorded at least ten times. The chain joins TRBV15 to TRBJ2-1; 10 bases map to TRBD1. The CDR3 extends over 22 amino acids. The germline gives CDR1 LNHNV, CDR2 YYDKDF (reference sequence). Losses at the gene ends were 4 bases for V and 2 bases for J; bases not matched to a gene: 23. The CDR3 region has the DNA TGTGCCACCAGCACCGCCCCGGGTTTCGGGACAGGGGTTGTTTTCCCCTACAATGAGCAGTTCTTC. Amino acid sequence: CATSTAPGFGTGVVFPYNEQFF.

Only a few counts were recorded for this clonotype. The chain joins TRBV4-1 to TRBJ2-4; the D call may be TRBD1 or TRBD2 (5 bases each). CDR3 length equals 14 residues. Germline-derived CDR1 and CDR2 are MGHRA and YSYEKL. The V gene lost 4 bases and the J gene lost 6 bases, with 13 bases spanning the gap. The CDR3 sequence is CASSPGSRGNIQYF. In nucleotides, the CDR3 is TGCGCCAGCAGCCCGGGTTCGAGGGGAAACATTCAGTACTTC.

This chain connects TRBV6-5 to TRBJ1-2; TRBD1 is a possible D gene (5 bases). The CDR3 has 14 amino acids. Germline-derived CDR1 and CDR2 are MNHEY and SVGAGI. The V end lost 5 bases, the J end lost 0 bases, and 10 bases lay between the germline ends. The CDR3 loop is CASSHDRSNYGYTF. In DNA, the CDR3 is TGTGCCAGCAGTCACGACAGATCTAACTATGGCTACACCTTC.

This clonotype turned up a few times. This rearrangement joins TRBV30 to TRBJ2-3, with D maybe TRBD2 (6 bases). V was pared by 1 base and J by 4 bases, with 21 bases between. Germline assignment: CDR1 GTSNPN and CDR2 SVGIG (reference sequence). There are 17 residues in the CDR3. CDR3 coding DNA: TGTGCCTGGAGTGCCTACTCCCCGGGACTTTCACCAGATACGCAGTATTTT. Residues: CAWSAYSPGLSPDTQYF.

This sequence joins TRBV3-1 and TRBJ2-1, with 9 nucleotides matching TRBD1. The CDR3 totals 16 residues. J gave up 2 bases and V 0 bases, and 2 bases lay outside the gene matches. Germline V gene sequence: CDR1 LGHDT, CDR2 YNNKEL (reference sequence). As DNA, the CDR3 is TGTGCCAGCAGCCAAGAGACAGGGGGGCCCTACAATGAGCAGTTCTTC. Its translation is CASSQETGGPYNEQFF.

This clonotype was detected a few times. This chain joins TRBV2 and TRBJ2-6, with D uncertain. This CDR3 spans 14 amino acids. Looked up from germline, CDR1 is SNHLY and CDR2 is FYNNEI. V lost 3 bases to trimming and J lost 4 bases, with 7 bases between them. The CDR3 protein is CASSDVPGANVLTF. The CDR3 bases are TGTGCCAGCAGTGATGTCCCCGGGGCCAACGTCCTGACTTTC. Complete variable domain (other parts from reference TRBV2 and TRBJ2-6): EPEVTQTPSHQVTQMGQEVILRCVPISNHLYFYWYRQILGQKVEFLVSFYNNEISEKSEIFDDQFSVERPDGSNFTLKIRSTKLEDSAMYFCASSDVPGANVLTFGAGSRLTVL.

This clonotype has a count of ten or more. This chain joins TRBV14 and TRBJ2-1; 11 bases are a match to TRBD1. In germline, CDR1 is SGHDN, CDR2 FVKESK. The CDR3 totals 16 residues. V was clipped by 5 bases and J by 3 bases; unmatched bases: 6. The CDR3 loop is CASSGQGARGYNEQFF. DNA of the CDR3: TGTGCCAGCAGCGGACAGGGGGCTAGAGGCTACAATGAGCAGTTCTTC.

This clonotype has only a few counts. The V call is TRBV6-9, the J call TRBJ2-3; D uncertain. Trimming cost V 6 bases and J 1 base, with 11 bases left between them. Germline V gene data show CDR1 as MNHGY and CDR2 as SVAAGI. This CDR3 is 14 amino acids long. The CDR3 DNA follows: TGTGCCAGCAGCTGGAAAGCAGGCACAGATACGCAGTATTTT. Translating gives CASSWKAGTDTQYF.

This clonotype came up many times. This sequence joins TRBV12-3 or TRBV12-4 and TRBJ2-5; D is uncertain. The CDR3 sequence is 14 residues long. V was pared by 2 bases and J by 2 bases, with 9 bases between. The CDR3 protein is CASSLRRVQETQYF. For the CDR3, the DNA is TGTGCCAGCAGTTTACGGCGCGTACAAGAGACCCAGTACTTC.

This clonotype was recorded at least ten times. V and J are TRBV2 and TRBJ2-6, with D possibly matching TRBD1 (6 bases). Germline V gives CDR1 SNHLY, CDR2 FYNNEI. The ends were cut back, 8 bases at V and 4 bases at J, with 15 bases in the middle. This CDR3 has 15 amino acids. The CDR3 DNA is TGTGCCAGCCAGAAAGGGGGAGCCGGGGCCAACGTCCTGACTTTC. It is translated as CASQKGGAGANVLTF.

CDR3 bases: TGTGCCTGGAGTGTACGCGGTAGCGGGAGGGGCGGTGAGCAGTTCTTC. It is translated as CAWSVRGSGRGGEQFF. The rearrangement links TRBV30 to TRBJ2-1; 11 bases are a match to TRBD2. The CDR3 length is 16 residues. Germline V gives CDR1 GTSNPN, CDR2 SVGIG (reference sequence). V lost 0 bases to trimming and J lost 9 bases; unmatched junction nucleotides: 10.

This clonotype has a count of ten or more. This chain connects TRBV18 to TRBJ2-1; TRBD2 agrees at 10 bases. J was trimmed by 2 bases and V by 5 bases; bases with no gene match: 3. Germline V gene sequence: CDR1 KGHSH, CDR2 LQKENI. The CDR3 sequence is 15 residues long. The CDR3 loop reads CASSAGTSAYNEQFF. In DNA form, the CDR3 reads TGTGCCAGCTCAGCCGGGACTAGCGCCTACAATGAGCAGTTCTTC.

There are many counts of this clonotype. The rearrangement joins TRBV6-5 to TRBJ1-1; tentatively, D is TRBD1 (5 bases). Trimming removed 2 bases from V and 2 bases from J, with 12 bases in between. Germline CDR1 MNHEY, CDR2 SVGAGI. The CDR3 spans 15 residues. CDR3 sequence: CASSYHRQRNTEAFF. DNA of the CDR3: TGTGCCAGCAGTTACCATCGACAGAGAAACACTGAAGCTTTCTTT.